This passage covers 6 T cell receptor beta chains from one sample sequenced in a study of CD8+ T cells in alopecia areata. Extraction and reverse transcription of RNA yielded cDNA as the sequencing template. Produced via immunoSEQ multiplex PCR; TCRdb's table is partial and in-frame only. Counted here are more than 90,000 clones, around two fifths occurring once; the ten biggest clones make up 3% to 3.5%. The sequenced material came from CD4+ T cells sorted from blood. These receptors were collected from a human donor with alopecia areata.

Concerning this clone: Germline is not matched at one junction end, which may reflect a read error. The gene calls are TRBV2 and TRBJ2-1; D is tentatively TRBD1 or TRBD2 (6 bases each). Looked up from germline, CDR1 is SNHLY and CDR2 is FYNNEI. CDR3 length equals 12 residues. The CDR3 sequence: CASGGSYDEQFF. Written as DNA, the CDR3 is TGTGCTTCCGGGGGCAGCTACGATGAGCAGTTCTTC.

This clone showed up just a few times. This chain links TRBV19 with TRBJ2-1, with D perhaps TRBD2 (6 bases). This CDR3 spans 15 amino acids. V gave up 3 bases and J gave up 7 bases, with 16 bases separating them. Germline CDR1 LNHDA, CDR2 SQIVND (reference sequence). CDR3 amino acids: CASSIEVAVSNEQFF. The CDR3 DNA follows: TGTGCCAGTAGTATCGAGGTAGCGGTTAGTAATGAGCAGTTCTTC.

This clone was found a few times. The CDR3 DNA sequence: TGCAGCGTTGTTAGGGGCGACACTGAAGCTTTCTTT. The encoded protein is CSVVRGDTEAFF. J is TRBJ1-1 and V is TRBV29-1; a weak D match, TRBD1 (5 bases). This CDR3 is built from 12 residues. The V and J ends lost 4 bases and 3 bases respectively, with 9 bases between them. The germline gives CDR1 SQVTM, CDR2 ANQGSEA.

The chain couples TRBV7-8 to TRBJ2-7, with a possible D match to TRBD2 (5 bases). Germline lookup yields CDR1 SGHVS and CDR2 FQNEAQ. This CDR3 contains 14 residues. V lost 4 bases and J 0 bases, leaving 10 bases between the germline ends. CDR3 DNA sequence: TGTGCCAGCAGCTCAAGGACTCGCTCCTACGAGCAGTACTTC. This encodes CASSSRTRSYEQYF.

J is TRBJ2-1 and V is TRBV6-1; D is unresolved. V gave up 7 bases and J gave up 7 bases, with 8 bases separating them. The CDR3 is made up of 11 amino acids. The V gene's germline CDR1 is MNHNS and CDR2 SASEGT. CDR3 DNA: TGTGCCAGCACAAGGGCTAATGAGCAGTTCTTC. It translates to CASTRANEQFF.

V and J are TRBV23-1 and TRBJ2-7; no reliable D call. TRBV23-1 is treated as an ORF (open reading frame) with a function not yet certain. This CDR3 comprises 16 residues. V lost 6 bases to trimming and J lost 2 bases, with 20 bases between them. The CDR3, as DNA: TGCGCCAGCAGGATCGCCCCGGCAGAAAATACCTACGAGCAGTACTTC. Translating gives CASRIAPAENTYEQYF.